The next 12 T cell receptor beta chains were all read from a single sample in a study of cytomegalovirus exposure and HLA in healthy donors. Only in-frame clones appear in the TCRdb table, and some are missing; sequencing was by immunoSEQ multiplex PCR. The sample has approximately 270,000 clones, roughly 87% seen once; the top ten hold about 12%. The sequenced sample was PBMCs. These receptors came from a man in his late teens or twenties in good health and CMV-seropositive.

The chain employs TRBV11-1 and TRBJ2-7; D may match TRBD1 or TRBD2 (5 bases each). CDR1 is SGHAT and CDR2 is FQDESV in the germline V gene (reference sequence). The CDR3 is made up of 15 amino acids. Trimming left V 1 base short and J 4 bases short, with 14 bases between. CDR3 sequence: CASSLGPGPGYEQYF. The CDR3 bases are TGTGCCAGCAGCTTAGGTCCGGGGCCGGGATACGAGCAGTACTTC.

The chain links TRBV15 to TRBJ2-7; TRBD1 aligns across 10 bases. The length of the CDR3 is 15 residues. The V gene end was trimmed by 4 bases and the J gene end by 5 bases; junction bases not matched to a gene: 8. Per the germline V gene, CDR1 is LNHNV and CDR2 is YYDKDF (reference sequence). The CDR3 loop reads CATSTPTGTGDEQYF. The CDR3 DNA reads TGTGCCACCAGCACACCTACCGGGACAGGGGACGAGCAGTACTTC.

The chain combines TRBV12-5 with TRBJ2-2, with 10 bases fitting TRBD2. Looked up from germline, CDR1 is LGHNT and CDR2 is FRNRAP. The trim removed 1 base at V and 1 base at J, leaving 0 bases unmatched. The CDR3 totals 16 residues. CDR3 in amino acids: CASGLGTSGNTGELFF. The CDR3 region has the DNA TGTGCTAGTGGTTTGGGGACTAGCGGGAACACCGGGGAGCTGTTTTTT.

The V call is TRBV27, the J call TRBJ2-1, with 9 bases aligning to TRBD1. V lost 8 bases, J lost 4 bases, and 6 bases stayed unmatched. CDR3 length: 14 amino acids. Germline V gene lookup returns CDR1 MNHEY and CDR2 SMNVEV (reference sequence). DNA of the CDR3: TGTGCCAGCTGCTCTGGGACAGGGTACAATGAGCAGTTCTTC. Translation gives CASCSGTGYNEQFF.

The table lists this clone with a count of one. The chain joins TRBV11-1 to TRBJ2-5; no clear D. The CDR3 extends over 13 amino acids. V dropped 2 bases and J dropped 2 bases, with 6 bases sitting between them. Germline CDR1 and CDR2: SGHAT and FQDESV (reference sequence). DNA of the CDR3: TGTGCCAGCAGCTTAAGGCAACAAGAGACCCAGTACTTC. Protein sequence: CASSLRQQETQYF. Together with reference TRBV11-1 and TRBJ2-5, the CDR3 gives the full variable domain: EAEVAQSPRYKITEKSQAVAFWCDPISGHATLYWYRQILGQGPELLVQFQDESVVDDSQLPKDRFSAERLKGVDSTLKIQPAELGDSAMYLCASSLRQQETQYFGPGTRLLVL.

The chain is built from TRBV4-2 and TRBJ1-2; 10 bases are a match to TRBD1. The germline V gene encodes CDR1 LGHNA and CDR2 YNFKEQ. V was pared by 4 bases and J by 7 bases, with 9 bases of the junction left unmatched. CDR3 size: 15 residues. The CDR3 is CASSLQTGGDSGYTF. CDR3 bases: TGTGCCAGCAGCCTTCAGACAGGGGGCGACAGTGGCTACACCTTC.

A few counts support this clone. CDR3 protein: CASSVTTGTEAFF. Here the CDR3 DNA reads TGTGCCAGCAGCGTCACTACTGGGACTGAAGCTTTCTTT. The chain links TRBV9 to TRBJ1-1; D gene unclear. V was shortened by 2 bases and J by 5 bases, with 10 bases between the two germline ends. The germline V gene encodes CDR1 SGDLS and CDR2 YYNGEE. The CDR3 totals 13 residues.

V usage is TRBV6-5 and J usage is TRBJ1-5; D gene ambiguous. Germline loops: CDR1 MNHEY, CDR2 SVGAGI. V dropped 2 bases and J dropped 2 bases, with 10 bases sitting between them. This CDR3 is 15 amino acids long. The CDR3 region is CASSYAGIGNQPQHF. The CDR3 bases are TGTGCCAGCAGTTACGCGGGAATCGGCAATCAGCCCCAGCATTTT.

The chain joins TRBV5-1 to TRBJ2-1, with a weak D call TRBD2 (6 bases). The CDR3 is 13 amino acids. Trimming removed 2 bases from V and 8 bases from J, with 11 bases in between. CDR1 is SGHRS and CDR2 is YFSETQ in the germline V gene. The CDR3 DNA sequence: TGCGCCAGCAGCTTTACTAGCTTCGATGAGCAGTTCTTC. Residues: CASSFTSFDEQFF. Full variable domain (rest looked up from reference TRBV5-1 and TRBJ2-1): KAGVTQTPRYLIKTRGQQVTLSCSPISGHRSVSWYQQTPGQGLQFLFEYFSETQRNKGNFPGRFSGRQFSNSRSEMNVSTLELGDSALYLCASSFTSFDEQFFGPGTRLTVL.

This rearrangement joins TRBV18 to TRBJ2-7; 7 bases agree with TRBD1. After removal of 2 bases from V and 2 bases from J, the junction contained 3 bases not matched to a gene. From germline, CDR1 is KGHSH and CDR2 LQKENI. There are 14 residues in the CDR3. The CDR3 spells CASSPTGATYEQYF. CDR3 sequence (DNA): TGTGCCAGCTCACCAACAGGGGCTACCTACGAGCAGTACTTC.

The CDR3 sequence is CAVLNKVGNEQFF. The CDR3 bases are TGTGCCGTACTAAATAAGGTCGGCAATGAGCAGTTCTTC. The chain has TRBV10-3 and TRBJ2-1; no clear D. This CDR3 spans 13 amino acids. Trimming cost V 11 bases and J 6 bases, with 17 bases left between them. Germline CDR1 reads ENHRY; CDR2 reads SYGVKD.

This rearrangement joins TRBV6-1 to TRBJ1-1; D not resolved. The V and J ends lost 8 bases and 1 base respectively, with 14 bases between them. CDR1 is MNHNS, CDR2 SASEGT, per germline. The length of the CDR3 is 14 residues. The CDR3 DNA follows: TGTGCCAGCCCCGGTTTCACGACGAACACTGAAGCTTTCTTT. Residues: CASPGFTTNTEAFF.